A selection of T cell receptor beta chains follows, all from one sample in a study of OX40 agonist ivuxolimab in advanced cancers. Libraries were prepared by immunoSEQ multiplex PCR; TCRdb keeps only in-frame clonotypes and omits some of them. The table records approximately 53,000 clones, approximately 95% of them present only once. The sequencing used CD4+ or CD8+ T cells sorted from blood, collected in a trial of the OX40 agonist ivuxolimab. Every receptor here comes from an adult with an advanced solid tumor such as melanoma, head and neck, liver or kidney cancer. Each CDR3 is given with its conserved first and last residue. D genes are given only for firm matches. Rows give clone size only sometimes, using once, few, many, or a class for an expanded clone.

D,V,length,size,J,DNA,CDR3
TRBD1,TRBV6-6,12,few,TRBJ1-2,TGTGCCAGCAGCCGACAGGGGTGGGGCTACACCTTC,CASSRQGWGYTF
NA,TRBV27,12,NA,TRBJ2-7,TGTGCCAGCAGTTTTTTGGGGCGGGAGCAGTACTTC,CASSFLGREQYF
NA,TRBV7-8,14,NA,TRBJ2-3,TGTGCCAGCAGTTCATCGGGTGGAGCGGATACGCAGTATTTT,CASSSSGGADTQYF
NA,TRBV15,12,NA,TRBJ2-7,TGTGCCACCAGCTCGCGACAGGCCGAGCAGTACTTC,CATSSRQAEQYF
NA,TRBV6-1,16,NA,TRBJ2-7,TGTGCCAGCAGTGAACCTTCTTTTGCAGGGATGTCCGAGCAGTACTTC,CASSEPSFAGMSEQYF
TRBD1,TRBV6-5,14,once,TRBJ1-1,TGTGCCAGCAGTTACACAGGGGGCGATACTGAAGCTTTCTTT,CASSYTGGDTEAFF
NA,TRBV7-8,14,NA,TRBJ2-1,TGTGCCAGCAGCTTTCCCGGGACCTTCAATGAGCAGTTCTTC,CASSFPGTFNEQFF
NA,TRBV6-5,11,NA,TRBJ2-7,TGTGCCAGCAGATCCCCCTACGAGCAGTACTTC,CASRSPYEQYF
NA,TRBV6-5,11,NA,TRBJ2-7,TGTGCCAGCAGTTATAATAGCGAGCAGTACTTC,CASSYNSEQYF
NA,TRBV28,15,NA,TRBJ2-5,TGTGCCAGCAGTTTATGGTCGTCGGGTCAAGAGACCCAGTACTTC,CASSLWSSGQETQYF
TRBD2,TRBV10-2,16,NA,TRBJ2-1,TGCGCCAGCAGTGAGTGGGGGACTAGCGGGAGCTACGAGCAGTTCTTC,CASSEWGTSGSYEQFF
TRBD2,TRBV5-6,15,NA,TRBJ2-1,TGTGCCAGCACACACGGGGGGGAGGTTGGTAATGAGCAGTTCTTC,CASTHGGEVGNEQFF
TRBD1,TRBV9,15,once,TRBJ2-1,TGTGCCAGCAGCGTAGGCGGGACAGGACGGAATGAGCAGTTCTTC,CASSVGGTGRNEQFF
TRBD1,TRBV5-1,14,NA,TRBJ1-6,TGCGCCAGCAGCTTGGGACAGGGCAATTCACCCCTCCACTTT,CASSLGQGNSPLHF
TRBD1,TRBV27,16,NA,TRBJ2-7,TGTGCCAGCAGTTCCATATCGACAGGGGGCTCTCGGGAGCAGTACTTC,CASSSISTGGSREQYF
NA,TRBV27,13,NA,TRBJ2-7,TGTGCCAGCAGTTACTCACAGTGGTACGAGCAGTACTTC,CASSYSQWYEQYF
NA,TRBV7-8,18,NA,TRBJ2-6,TGTGCCAGCAGACCAAGCACTAAAACAGGGACCGGGGCCAACGTCCTGACTTTC,CASRPSTKTGTGANVLTF
NA,TRBV4-3,15,NA,TRBJ2-7,TGCGCCAGCAGCCAAGATCTCGACAGCTCCTACGAGCAGTACTTC,CASSQDLDSSYEQYF
NA,TRBV6-5,15,once,TRBJ2-5,TGTGCCAGCAGTTACTCGATAGGGGTTCAAGAGACCCAGTACTTC,CASSYSIGVQETQYF
TRBD1,TRBV5-1,15,NA,TRBJ2-7,TGCGCCAGCAGCCAAGGGACAGGGGGAGCCTACGAGCAGTACTTC,CASSQGTGGAYEQYF
NA,TRBV7-8,14,NA,TRBJ1-5,TGTGCCAGCAGCTTAACCCCCAGAGATCAGCCCCAGCATTTT,CASSLTPRDQPQHF
NA,TRBV27,16,NA,TRBJ1-2,TGTGCCAGCAGTTTATCTTGGGGGCAGAGAAACTATGGCTACACCTTC,CASSLSWGQRNYGYTF
NA,TRBV29-1,12,NA,TRBJ2-2,TGCAGCGTCGCGCACCGTACCGGGGAGCTGTTTTTT,CSVAHRTGELFF
TRBD2,TRBV19,18,NA,TRBJ2-6,TGTGCCAGTAGTATAGTCGGGACTAGCTATCCTGGGGCCAACGTCCTGACTTTC,CASSIVGTSYPGANVLTF
TRBD1,TRBV7-6,13,NA,TRBJ2-7,TGTGCCAGCAGCCGAGGGACAGGGGGCGAGCAGTACTTC,CASSRGTGGEQYF
TRBD1,TRBV19,13,NA,TRBJ2-7,TGTGCCAGTAGTACCCGGGACAGCTACGAGCAGTACTTC,CASSTRDSYEQYF
TRBD2,TRBV19,19,NA,TRBJ2-7,TGTGCCAGTAGTATAAAGCGCGGACTAGCGGGAGGGCCTCCCTACGAGCAGTACTTC,CASSIKRGLAGGPPYEQYF
TRBD1,TRBV30,12,NA,TRBJ2-1,TGTGCCTGGCAACCCGACAGGGGAGAGCAGTTCTTC,CAWQPDRGEQFF
NA,TRBV9,15,few,TRBJ2-7,TGTGCCAGCAGCGTCCGGGACACCCAGTCCTACGAGCAGTACTTC,CASSVRDTQSYEQYF
NA,TRBV19,13,once,TRBJ2-7,TGTGCCAGTAGTTCAGGCCCTACCTACGAGCAGTACTTC,CASSSGPTYEQYF
NA,TRBV11-2,16,NA,TRBJ2-1,TGTGCCAGCAGCCCGAGTAATCCCCCCTCCTACAATGAGCAGTTCTTC,CASSPSNPPSYNEQFF
NA,TRBV28,14,NA,TRBJ2-5,TGTGCCAGCAGTTCCCGGGCGGGTCAAGAGACCCAGTACTTC,CASSSRAGQETQYF
NA,TRBV5-6,15,NA,TRBJ2-7,TGTGCCAGCAGCTTGGATGGCAGGGAGGCCTACGAGCAGTACTTC,CASSLDGREAYEQYF
NA,TRBV5-6,16,NA,TRBJ1-3,TGTGCCAGCAGCTTGGGGCAGGAGTACTCTGGAAACACCATATATTTT,CASSLGQEYSGNTIYF
TRBD2,TRBV2,15,medium-sized,TRBJ2-7,TGTGCCAGCAGGGAGTATCTAGCGGGAGGTGACGAGCAGTACTTC,CASREYLAGGDEQYF
TRBD2,TRBV4-1,16,NA,TRBJ2-3,TGCGCCAGCAGCCAATTAGCGGGAGGACTCACAGATACGCAGTATTTT,CASSQLAGGLTDTQYF
TRBD2,TRBV5-6,15,NA,TRBJ2-1,TGTGCCAGCAGCTACACGACTAGCGGGAGCAATGAGCAGTTCTTC,CASSYTTSGSNEQFF
NA,TRBV5-8,17,once,TRBJ2-1,TGTGCCAGCAGCTTGGCCGGGATCTGGGGCTCCTACAATGAGCAGTTCTTC,CASSLAGIWGSYNEQFF
TRBD1,TRBV7-9,15,NA,TRBJ2-1,TGTGCCAGCAGTTCCCCGGGACAGGGCTACAATGAGCAGTTCTTC,CASSSPGQGYNEQFF
NA,TRBV11-2,13,NA,TRBJ2-7,TGTGCCAGCAGCTTTCTTTACGGAAACGAGCAGTACTTC,CASSFLYGNEQYF
NA,TRBV6-6,13,NA,TRBJ2-1,TGTGCCAGCAGTTACTCGTCAATTAATGAGCAGTTCTTC,CASSYSSINEQFF
NA,TRBV13,14,NA,TRBJ1-1,TGTGCCAGCAGCTTTAGGCAGGCAAACACTGAAGCTTTCTTT,CASSFRQANTEAFF
NA,TRBV6-5,14,NA,TRBJ2-2,TGTGCCAGCAGTTACGCCTTAGGCACCGGGGAGCTGTTTTTT,CASSYALGTGELFF
NA,TRBV28,15,NA,TRBJ2-5,TGTGCCAGCAGTTTGCATCCGGGAAGTCAAGAGACCCAGTACTTC,CASSLHPGSQETQYF
NA,TRBV27,15,NA,TRBJ2-7,TGTGCCAGCAGTTACCCGGGTGGAGCAGCCTACGAGCAGTACTTC,CASSYPGGAAYEQYF
TRBD1,TRBV19,19,NA,TRBJ2-2,TGTGCCAGTAGTAACCAAAAACTGATCGGGACAGGGTATACCGGGGAGCTGTTTTTT,CASSNQKLIGTGYTGELFF
NA,TRBV27,14,NA,TRBJ2-7,TGTGCCAGCAGTTACTACGGGGGCCCCTACGAGCAGTACTTC,CASSYYGGPYEQYF
NA,TRBV28,14,once,TRBJ2-7,TGTGCCAGCGGAAAGCTCGACGTCAATAACGAGCAGTACTTC,CASGKLDVNNEQYF
NA,TRBV1,16,NA,TRBJ2-1,TGCACCAGCAGCCTCCTGCCGAGAGAAGGGAGCAATGAGCAGTTCTTC,CTSSLLPREGSNEQFF
TRBD1,TRBV13,15,NA,TRBJ1-4,TGTGCCAGCAGCCACCAAGGACAGGGTGATGAAAAACTGTTTTTT,CASSHQGQGDEKLFF
TRBD2,TRBV9,15,NA,TRBJ2-4,TGTGCCAGCAGCGTAGACGGGAGGGCCAAAAACATTCAGTACTTC,CASSVDGRAKNIQYF
NA,TRBV4-3,13,NA,TRBJ2-2,TGCGCCAGCAGCCAAGATAGGGGCGGGGAGCTGTTTTTT,CASSQDRGGELFF
TRBD1,TRBV19,16,NA,TRBJ1-1,TGTGCCAGTAGTATAGATCCTGACAGGGGTAAGACTGAAGCTTTCTTT,CASSIDPDRGKTEAFF
TRBD1,TRBV15,17,NA,TRBJ2-4,TGTGCCACCAGCATTTCCGGGACAGGGCCCCAAGAAAACATTCAGTACTTC,CATSISGTGPQENIQYF
NA,TRBV28,16,NA,TRBJ1-1,TGTGCCAGCAGTTTCGGGAATCAGGGCAAGTACACTGAAGCTTTCTTT,CASSFGNQGKYTEAFF
NA,TRBV27,13,NA,TRBJ1-2,TGTGCCAGCACCCCGGGGGGCGGGTATGGCTACACCTTC,CASTPGGGYGYTF
TRBD2,TRBV4-3,15,NA,TRBJ2-7,TGCGCCAGCAGCCAAGATATAGCGGGATCCTACGAGCAGTACTTC,CASSQDIAGSYEQYF
NA,TRBV5-6,13,NA,TRBJ2-4,TGTGCCAGCAGCCTCACAGGGAGGGACATTCAGTACTTC,CASSLTGRDIQYF
TRBD1,TRBV28,14,NA,TRBJ1-2,TGTGCCAGCGGACTCCCGGGACAGGATCTCGGCTACACCTTC,CASGLPGQDLGYTF
NA,TRBV9,12,once,TRBJ2-3,TGTGCCAGCAGCCCGGGCACAGATACGCAGTATTTT,CASSPGTDTQYF